These 13 T cell receptor beta chains share one sample of origin, sequenced in a study of control samples from healthy donors and cancer patients. TCRdb keeps only in-frame clones here, not all; method: immunoSEQ multiplex PCR. The sample gives 55,000 to 70,000 clones, less than 95% of which show up once; around 1% is in the top ten. The source material was PBMCs. Source of these receptors: a young man with colorectal cancer.

The rearrangement links TRBV6-5 to TRBJ1-4; D remains unclear. The CDR3 has 14 amino acids. The germline V gene has CDR1 MNHEY and CDR2 SVGAGI. V was pared by 7 bases and J by 6 bases, with 15 bases between. The CDR3 region is CASTPPRDDEKLFF. The CDR3 bases are TGTGCCAGCACTCCACCCCGGGATGATGAAAAACTGTTTTTT.

This clone has a single count. V is TRBV19 and J is TRBJ2-2, with TRBD2 as a possible D gene (5 bases). Between the trimmed V and J ends, which lost 9 bases and 6 bases, there was a span of 20 bases. The CDR3 extends over 15 amino acids. Germline V gives CDR1 LNHDA, CDR2 SQIVND (reference sequence). This CDR3 is CASRRNLEAPGELFF. The DNA of the CDR3 is TGTGCCAGCCGGAGAAACCTGGAGGCGCCCGGGGAGCTGTTTTTT.

V gene TRBV6-4 combines with J gene TRBJ2-3; perhaps D is TRBD1 or TRBD2 (5 bases each). This CDR3 is built from 15 residues. V lost 4 bases and J lost 2, with 13 bases in between. CDR1 and CDR2 (germline): MRHNA, SNTAGT. CDR3 residues: CASSAGRGDTDTQYF. CDR3 in DNA: TGTGCCAGCAGTGCGGGAAGGGGCGACACAGATACGCAGTATTTT.

This chain connects TRBV9 to TRBJ2-3; D is possibly TRBD1 or TRBD2 (5 bases each). Germline assignment: CDR1 SGDLS and CDR2 YYNGEE. Trimming took 2 bases from V and 11 from J, leaving 15 bases between them. The CDR3 length is 13 residues. The CDR3 coding sequence is TGTGCCAGCAGCGTCACACCCGGGACGGGGCAGTATTTT. Protein product: CASSVTPGTGQYF.

The gene calls are TRBV5-6 and TRBJ1-6; tentative D call: TRBD1 (5 bases). This CDR3 has 15 amino acids. Germline CDR1 SGHDT, CDR2 YYEEEE. V was pared by 6 bases and J by 3 bases, with 13 bases between. The CDR3 DNA reads as TGTGCCAGCATGCCAGGGCCTAACTATAATTCACCCCTCCACTTT. Its protein product is CASMPGPNYNSPLHF.

This chain uses TRBV29-1 with TRBJ1-2; D not resolved. Trimming cost V 0 bases and J 8 bases, with 13 bases left between them. Germline CDR1 SQVTM, CDR2 ANQGSEA. The CDR3 totals 13 residues. The DNA for the CDR3 is TGCAGCGTTGAAGAGGTATCGGCGGGGGGCTACACCTTC. It encodes CSVEEVSAGGYTF.

The chain has TRBV28 and TRBJ1-2; 10 positions match TRBD1. The CDR3 loop spans 15 amino acids. V lost 6 bases, J lost 7 bases, and 11 bases stayed unmatched. CDR1 and CDR2 (germline): MDHEN, SYDVKM. The CDR3 is CASSPRGTGETGYTF. Here the CDR3 DNA reads TGTGCCAGCAGCCCTAGAGGGACAGGGGAAACTGGCTACACCTTC.

The J gene is TRBJ2-7, the V gene TRBV7-9, with a tentative D call TRBD1 (5 bases). Looked up from germline, CDR1 is SEHNR and CDR2 is FQNEAQ (reference sequence). The CDR3 covers 16 residues. V lost 0 bases and J 6 bases, leaving 18 bases between the germline ends. The CDR3 spells CASSLANRGPLGEQYF. The CDR3 nucleotides are TGTGCCAGCAGCTTAGCGAATAGGGGCCCTCTAGGCGAGCAGTACTTC. Supplemented by reference TRBV7-9 and TRBJ2-7, the full variable domain reads DTGVSQNPRHKITKRGQNVTFRCDPISEHNRLYWYRQTLGQGPEFLTYFQNEAQLEKSRLLSDRFSAERPKGSFSTLEIQRTEQGDSAMYLCASSLANRGPLGEQYFGPGTRLTVT.

The chain has TRBV6-5 and TRBJ1-2; the D gene is possibly TRBD1 (6 bases). This CDR3 has 14 residues. V lost 6 bases and J lost 8, with 19 bases in between. Looked up from germline, CDR1 is MNHEY and CDR2 is SVGAGI. The CDR3, as DNA: TGTGCCAGCAGCCCCGCGGGGGCGGCGGGAGGCTACACCTTC. It translates to CASSPAGAAGGYTF.

The chain joins TRBV5-6 to TRBJ2-7, with D hard to call. V lost 0 bases and J 4 bases, leaving 5 bases between the germline ends. The CDR3 extends over 12 amino acids. CDR1 is SGHDT and CDR2 is YYEEEE in the germline V gene. The CDR3 nucleotides are TGTGCCAGCAGCTTGGCGTTGTACGAGCAGTACTTC. Protein: CASSLALYEQYF.

The chain has TRBV7-2 and TRBJ1-2; D not resolved. Trimming took 5 bases from V and 4 from J, leaving 14 bases between them. CDR3 length equals 14 residues. Germline CDR1 and CDR2: SGHTA and FQGNSA. CDR3: CASSPFRTRYGYTF. The CDR3, as DNA: TGTGCCAGCAGCCCTTTCAGAACACGCTATGGCTACACCTTC.

As DNA, the CDR3 is TGCGCCAGCAGCCAAGAGAACAGGGGGTCAAGGATTCAGTACTTC. Protein: CASSQENRGSRIQYF. The chain carries TRBV4-3 and TRBJ2-4; 8 bases line up with TRBD1. This CDR3 region has 15 residues. The V gene's germline CDR1 is LGHNA and CDR2 YSLEER. Losses at the gene ends were 0 bases for V and 10 bases for J; bases not matched to a gene: 8.

The rearrangement links TRBV5-1 to TRBJ2-2, with D perhaps matching TRBD1 or TRBD2 (5 bases each). CDR1 is SGHRS, CDR2 YFSETQ, per germline. The germline V and J ends were trimmed by 5 bases and 3 bases, with 20 bases remaining between them. This CDR3 is 17 amino acids long. The CDR3 region has the DNA TGCGCCAGCAGTTTTGACCCCGGGACGACATACACCGGGGAGCTGTTTTTT. Translation: CASSFDPGTTYTGELFF.